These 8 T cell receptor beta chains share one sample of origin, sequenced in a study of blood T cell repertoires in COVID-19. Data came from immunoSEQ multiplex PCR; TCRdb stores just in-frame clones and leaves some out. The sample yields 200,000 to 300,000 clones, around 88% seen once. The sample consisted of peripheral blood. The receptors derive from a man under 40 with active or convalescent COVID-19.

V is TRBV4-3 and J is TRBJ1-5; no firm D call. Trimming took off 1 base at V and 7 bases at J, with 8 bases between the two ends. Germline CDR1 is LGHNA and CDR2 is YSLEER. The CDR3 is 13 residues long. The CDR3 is CASSQGHRQPQHF. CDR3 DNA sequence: TGCGCCAGCAGCCAAGGGCACCGACAGCCCCAGCATTTT.

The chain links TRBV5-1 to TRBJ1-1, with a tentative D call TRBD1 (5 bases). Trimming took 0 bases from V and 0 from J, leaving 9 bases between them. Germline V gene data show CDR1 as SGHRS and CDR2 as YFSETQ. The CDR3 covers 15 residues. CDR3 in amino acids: CASSLAPGMNTEAFF. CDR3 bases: TGCGCCAGCAGCTTGGCCCCAGGGATGAACACTGAAGCTTTCTTT.

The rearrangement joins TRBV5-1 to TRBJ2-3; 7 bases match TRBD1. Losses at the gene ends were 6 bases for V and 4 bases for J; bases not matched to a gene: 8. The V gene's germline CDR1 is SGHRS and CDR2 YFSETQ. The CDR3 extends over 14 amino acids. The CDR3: CASNRGRGPDTQYF. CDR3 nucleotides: TGCGCCAGCAACAGGGGCAGGGGACCAGATACGCAGTATTTT.

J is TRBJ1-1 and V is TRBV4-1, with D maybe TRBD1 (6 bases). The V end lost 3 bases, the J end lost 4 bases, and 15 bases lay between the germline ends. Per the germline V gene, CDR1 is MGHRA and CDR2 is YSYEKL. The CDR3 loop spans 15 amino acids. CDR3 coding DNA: TGCGCCAGCAGCCAGAAGGGGGAAGTGGGCACTGAAGCTTTCTTT. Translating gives CASSQKGEVGTEAFF.

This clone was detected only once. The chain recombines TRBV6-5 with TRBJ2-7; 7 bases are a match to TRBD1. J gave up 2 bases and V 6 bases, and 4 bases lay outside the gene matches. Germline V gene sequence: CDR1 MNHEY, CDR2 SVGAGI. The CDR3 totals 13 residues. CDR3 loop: CASRPGQTYEQYF. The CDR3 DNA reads TGTGCCAGCAGGCCGGGACAGACCTACGAGCAGTACTTC.

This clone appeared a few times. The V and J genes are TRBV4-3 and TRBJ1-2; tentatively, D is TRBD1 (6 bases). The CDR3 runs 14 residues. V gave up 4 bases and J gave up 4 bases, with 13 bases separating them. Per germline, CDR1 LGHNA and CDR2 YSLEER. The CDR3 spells CASSPTDRFYGYTF. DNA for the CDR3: TGCGCCAGCAGCCCGACGGACAGATTCTATGGCTACACCTTC.

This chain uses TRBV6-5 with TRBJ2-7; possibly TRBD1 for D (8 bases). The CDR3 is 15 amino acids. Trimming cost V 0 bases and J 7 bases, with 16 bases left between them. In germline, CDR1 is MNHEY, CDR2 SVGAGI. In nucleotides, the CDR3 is TGTGCCAGCAGTTACTCGCTACAGGGGGGGAGGGAGCAGTACTTC. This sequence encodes CASSYSLQGGREQYF.

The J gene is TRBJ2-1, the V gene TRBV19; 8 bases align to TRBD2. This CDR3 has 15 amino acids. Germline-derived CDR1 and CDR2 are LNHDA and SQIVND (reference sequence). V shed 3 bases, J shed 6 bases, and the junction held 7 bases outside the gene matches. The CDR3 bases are TGTGCCAGTAGTATTTCGGGGGGGGCCAGCAATGAGCAGTTCTTC. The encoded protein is CASSISGGASNEQFF.